A single sample gave rise to the 6 T cell receptor beta chains below, sequenced in a study of blood T cell repertoires in COVID-19. Only in-frame clones appear in the TCRdb table, and some are missing; sequencing was by immunoSEQ multiplex PCR. The sample holds 250,000 or so clones; 75% to 90% are singletons and the top ten take approximately 0.85%. Input material: peripheral blood. These receptors were taken from a woman aged 40 to 50 who had recovered from COVID-19.

The rearrangement uses TRBV24-1 and TRBJ2-7, with 10 bases aligning to TRBD2. The V gene's germline CDR1 is KGHDR and CDR2 SFDVKD. Trimming removed 4 bases from V and 6 bases from J; junction bases left unmatched: 11. The CDR3 runs 16 residues. As DNA, the CDR3 is TGTGCCACCAGTGACCACCCTAGCGGGGGCGACGGCGAGCAGTACTTC. It encodes CATSDHPSGGDGEQYF.

This chain connects TRBV27 to TRBJ1-2; 7 bases are a match to TRBD1. CDR3 length: 13 amino acids. Germline CDR1 is MNHEY and CDR2 is SMNVEV (reference sequence). J was trimmed by 7 bases and V by 2 bases; bases with no gene match: 4. The CDR3 spells CASSLTGEGGYTF. The CDR3 nucleotides are TGTGCCAGCAGTTTAACAGGGGAAGGTGGCTACACCTTC.

The chain has TRBV19 and TRBJ1-2; D gene uncertain. The V gene's germline CDR1 is LNHDA and CDR2 SQIVND (reference sequence). Trimming took off 1 base at V and 0 bases at J, with 12 bases between the two ends. The CDR3 is made up of 16 amino acids. CDR3 nucleotide sequence: TGTGCCAGTAGTATAGCAGGAGGGCCCCCTAACTATGGCTACACCTTC. Encoded protein: CASSIAGGPPNYGYTF.

This clone was observed a few times. The chain has TRBV29-1 and TRBJ2-3; TRBD2 matches 7 bases. V shed 0 bases and J 10 bases; nucleotides not matched to a gene: 7. Germline assignment: CDR1 SQVTM and CDR2 ANQGSEA. The CDR3 length is 13 residues. In nucleotides, the CDR3 is TGCAGCGTTGAAGAGGGGGGAGGGGACCCGCAGTATTTT. It is translated as CSVEEGGGDPQYF.

This clone turned up a few times. The rearrangement links TRBV7-9 to TRBJ1-6; possibly TRBD1 for D (5 bases). V lost 6 bases and J lost 8, with 14 bases in between. Germline CDR1 is SEHNR and CDR2 is FQNEAQ (reference sequence). CDR3 length equals 14 residues. The CDR3, as DNA: TGTGCCAGCAGGGACGCAGGGTCGGATTCACCCCTCCACTTT. As protein: CASRDAGSDSPLHF.

This chain uses TRBV7-3 with TRBJ2-3; maybe TRBD2 (8 bases). Germline CDR1 reads SGHTA; CDR2 reads FQGTGA. Trimming cost V 5 bases and J 1 base, with 16 bases left between them. The CDR3 runs to 16 residues. CDR3 nucleotide sequence: TGTGCCAGCAGCCCGGGAGGGGGCGGCGGCACAGATACGCAGTATTTT. Protein sequence: CASSPGGGGGTDTQYF.